The entry below describes one T cell receptor (beta chain). The data belong to a study of blood T cell repertoires in COVID-19. TCRdb's copy holds only in-frame clones and misses some; the assay was immunoSEQ multiplex PCR. In the table there are fewer than 250,000 clones, roughly 85% of which are singletons. Participant ages covered roughly 18 to 89 years across about 25 US areas. The TCR sequence derives from a woman aged 50 to 60 with acute COVID-19. Sequenced input: PBMCs or T cells enriched from blood (not recorded which).

The CDR3 sequence: CASTGGSRNTIYF. The CDR3 nucleotides are TGTGCCAGCACCGGGGGTTCTCGCAACACCATATATTTT. This chain links TRBV7-2 with TRBJ1-3, with D perhaps matching TRBD1 (5 bases). Germline V gene data show CDR1 as SGHTA and CDR2 as FQGNSA. V was cut by 7 bases and J by 7 bases, with 14 bases left in between. CDR3 size: 13 residues.